This T cell receptor (beta chain) was documented in a study of blood T cell repertoires in COVID-19. Study at large: From T cells, B-cell-depleted T cells, or PBMCs came the material, which was cDNA or gDNA.

The repertoire was sequenced with immunoSEQ multiplex PCR; TCRdb's copy has only in-frame clones and lacks some. The sample carries 100,000 to 150,000 clones, roughly 90% recorded once. This CDR3 contains 17 residues. V shed 3 bases and J 0 bases; nucleotides not matched to a gene: 6. Germline CDR1 reads LGHNT; CDR2 reads FRNRAP. The clonotype comes from a man aged 55-75 years with COVID-19, enrolled during active disease. The sample consisted of peripheral blood. This chain connects TRBV12-5 to TRBJ1-5; 9 bases are a match to TRBD1. This CDR3 is CASGLPGQGYSNQPQHF. The CDR3 region has the DNA TGTGCTAGTGGTTTACCGGGACAGGGTTATAGCAATCAGCCCCAGCATTTT.